The clone carrying this T cell receptor beta chain was observed a handful of times. Its antigen is unknown. This CDR3 contains 14 residues. Trimming removed 2 bases from V and 5 bases from J; junction bases left unmatched: 5. From germline, CDR1 is WNHNN and CDR2 SYGVQD (reference sequence). Single viable CD3+CD4+CD8-CD45RO+ cells were sorted as the memory CD4+ T cells. Profiled with immunoSEQ multiplex PCR; TCRdb holds only in-frame clones, not every one. The sample records 60,000 to 75,000 clones, about 78% being singletons. The data were taken from a study of memory CD4+ T cells and cytomegalovirus serostatus. The overall study: Donors were healthy Belgian adults, 9 or 10 CMV seropositive and under 30 seronegative.

Study-wide points: About two fifths of the roughly 160 known CMV-associated TCRbeta sequences appeared in CD4+ memory.

Sequencing was performed on memory CD4+ T cells from blood. This chain uses TRBV10-1 with TRBJ2-5; TRBD1 aligns across 7 bases. This clonotype was sampled from an adult in good health and CMV-seronegative. Some clones in this sample may be carry-over from other donors' samples. The CDR3 DNA reads TGCGCCAGCAGTGAGCCGACAGGGCAGGAGACCCAGTACTTC. This translates into CASSEPTGQETQYF.